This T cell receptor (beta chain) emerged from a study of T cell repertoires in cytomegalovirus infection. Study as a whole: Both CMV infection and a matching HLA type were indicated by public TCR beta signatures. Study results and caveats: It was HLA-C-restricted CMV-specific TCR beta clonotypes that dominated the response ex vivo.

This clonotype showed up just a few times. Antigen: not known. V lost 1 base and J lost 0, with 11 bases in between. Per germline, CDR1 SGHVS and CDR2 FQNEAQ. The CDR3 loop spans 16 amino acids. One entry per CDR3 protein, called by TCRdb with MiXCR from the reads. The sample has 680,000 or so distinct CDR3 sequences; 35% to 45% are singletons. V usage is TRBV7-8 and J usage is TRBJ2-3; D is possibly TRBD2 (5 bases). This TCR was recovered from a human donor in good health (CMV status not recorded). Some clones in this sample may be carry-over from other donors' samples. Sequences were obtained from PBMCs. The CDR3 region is CASSLGNRGSTDTQYF. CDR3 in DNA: TGTGCCAGCAGCTTAGGTAATCGCGGGAGCACAGATACGCAGTATTTT.